Given below is one TCR beta chain in context. These data are taken from a study of control samples from healthy donors and cancer patients. Trimming left V 8 bases short and J 9 bases short, with 14 bases between. The V gene's germline CDR1 is MDHEN and CDR2 SYDVKM. This CDR3 has 13 amino acids. The repertoire was sequenced with immunoSEQ multiplex PCR; TCRdb's copy has only in-frame clones and lacks some. The data show some 140,000 clones, 92% seen once. Material: blood. The chain combines TRBV28 with TRBJ1-6; possibly TRBD1 for D (6 bases). This receptor was taken from a man aged 25-45 years in good health. This chain's CDR3 is CASQSGGASPLHF. Written as DNA, the CDR3 is TGTGCCAGCCAATCGGGGGGGGCTTCACCCCTCCACTTT.